This is a list of T cell receptor beta chains from one sample in a study of long-term antiretroviral therapy in people with HIV. Sequencing used immunoSEQ multiplex PCR; TCRdb keeps in-frame clones, though not all of them. The sample carries approximately 31,000 clones, 65% to 85% recorded once. The starting material was unsorted PBMCs, obtained 3.1 years after starting antiretroviral therapy. The source is a woman aged 50 to 65 with HIV. Both conserved end residues are part of each CDR3.

V gene,CDR3 protein
TRBV27,CASSLSSSSYNSPLHF
TRBV30,CAWSRVGVSPLHF
TRBV10-2,CASSEFSEGQYF
TRBV2,CASSISAEASYEQYF
TRBV13,CASSRSPGQYSEQYF
TRBV20-1,CSAFEAFEAFF
TRBV9,CASSAGGISYNSPLHF
TRBV9,CASSPSLATGADTQYF
TRBV5-1,CASSLESSGGAGAGELFF
TRBV11-2,CASSLDYDGQYF
TRBV5-1,CASTEVSTNEKLFF
TRBV13,CASSPLVLAGGQSSTDTQYF
TRBV10-3,CAISDSTGTGFGNTIYF
TRBV19,CASQLSSGNTIYF
TRBV2,CASSERGTASAEAFF
TRBV5-1,CASSYRPLEYGYTF
TRBV7-9,CASSPGSRMIAGVYNEQFF
TRBV6-1,CASTAGQGSIYGYTF
TRBV27,CASSLLAGVNTEAFF
TRBV7-2,CASSFYAGAPYEQYF
TRBV7-6,CASSPRRGGSTEAFF
TRBV6-6,CASSSTGPTDTQYF
TRBV11-2,CASSLKTSGANVLTF
TRBV30,CAWSVGGLPFF
TRBV27,CASSWTGGFQNTEAFF
TRBV7-2,CASSPTLVLNTEAFF
TRBV7-8,CASSFTDASGANVLTF
TRBV7-3,CASSPLAGGYSNEQFF
TRBV7-9,CASSFPMGPYNEQFF
TRBV11-2,CASGGYETQYF
TRBV18,CASSGTGELFF
TRBV4-1,CASSSPSRGLNYGYTF
TRBV4-1,CASSIRTGGSGELFF
TRBV2,CASRKVQTQYF
TRBV29-1,CSYSPGGASKNIQYF
TRBV27,CASSFQPEIDTQYF
TRBV28,CASSRTGSTEAFF
TRBV4-1,CASSQDRLASYTDTQYF
TRBV9,CASSIRGDSPNTGELFF
TRBV11-2,CASSGTGQSSYNSPLHF
TRBV19,CASSMSDSFNSPLHF
TRBV29-1,CSVLQGRTEAFF
TRBV5-1,CASSFNPGQGPNQPQHF
TRBV13,CASSSHGQGQAFF
TRBV4-1,CASSQVSGQGSMNTEAFF
TRBV19,CASSTTGLSTDTQYF
TRBV9,CASSVALGRTEAFF
TRBV2,CASRAGEVGQETQYF
TRBV30,CAWSTWRADTQYF
TRBV9,CASSVALVEGGYTF
TRBV7-9,CASSLVDGGEAFF
TRBV6-5,CASSRGTDNNSPLHF
TRBV4-1,CASSQGGPTYNEQFF
TRBV6-1,CASSEAGAVGNTEAFF
TRBV14,CASSQGVHLTLTDTQYF